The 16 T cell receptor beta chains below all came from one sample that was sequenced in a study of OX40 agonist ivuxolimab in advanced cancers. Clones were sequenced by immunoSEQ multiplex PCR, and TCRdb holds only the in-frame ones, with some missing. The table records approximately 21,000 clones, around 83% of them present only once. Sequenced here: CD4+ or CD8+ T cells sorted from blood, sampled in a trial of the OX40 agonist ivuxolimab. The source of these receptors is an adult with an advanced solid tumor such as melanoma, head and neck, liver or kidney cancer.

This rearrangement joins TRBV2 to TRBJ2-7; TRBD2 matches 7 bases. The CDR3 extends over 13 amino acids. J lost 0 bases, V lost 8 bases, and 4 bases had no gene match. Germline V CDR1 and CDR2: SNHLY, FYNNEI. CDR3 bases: TGTGCCAGCGGGGGGACTAACTCCTACGAGCAGTACTTC. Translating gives CASGGTNSYEQYF.

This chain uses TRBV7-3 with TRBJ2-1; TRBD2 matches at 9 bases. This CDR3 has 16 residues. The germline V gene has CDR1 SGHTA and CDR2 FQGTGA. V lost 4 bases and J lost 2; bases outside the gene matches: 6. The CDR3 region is CASSSVAGATYNEQFF. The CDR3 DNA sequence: TGTGCCAGCAGCTCAGTAGCGGGAGCTACCTACAATGAGCAGTTCTTC.

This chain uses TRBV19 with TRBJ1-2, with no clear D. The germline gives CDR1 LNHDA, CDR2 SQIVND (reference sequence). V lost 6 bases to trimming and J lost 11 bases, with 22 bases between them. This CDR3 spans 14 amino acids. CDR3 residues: CASSLGGTLGSYTF. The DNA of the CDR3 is TGTGCCAGTAGCCTGGGTGGAACATTGGGGTCGTACACCTTC. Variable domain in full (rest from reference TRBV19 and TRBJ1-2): DGGITQSPKYLFRKEGQNVTLSCEQNLNHDAMYWYRQDPGQGLRLIYYSQIVNDFQKGDIAEGYSVSREKKESFPLTVTSAQKNPTAFYLCASSLGGTLGSYTFGSGTRLTVV.

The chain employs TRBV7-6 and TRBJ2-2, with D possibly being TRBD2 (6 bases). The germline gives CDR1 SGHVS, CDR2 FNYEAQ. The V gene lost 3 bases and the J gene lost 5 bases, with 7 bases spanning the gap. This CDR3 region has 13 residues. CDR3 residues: CASSFGGTGELFF. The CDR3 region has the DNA TGTGCCAGCAGCTTCGGGGGTACCGGGGAGCTGTTTTTT.

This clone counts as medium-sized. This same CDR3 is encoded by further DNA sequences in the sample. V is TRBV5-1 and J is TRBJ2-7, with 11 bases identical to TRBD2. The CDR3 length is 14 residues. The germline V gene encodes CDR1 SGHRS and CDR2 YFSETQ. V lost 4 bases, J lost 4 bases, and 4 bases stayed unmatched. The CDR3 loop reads CASSPGLAGYEQYF. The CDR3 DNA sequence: TGCGCCAGCAGCCCCGGACTAGCGGGTTACGAGCAGTACTTC.

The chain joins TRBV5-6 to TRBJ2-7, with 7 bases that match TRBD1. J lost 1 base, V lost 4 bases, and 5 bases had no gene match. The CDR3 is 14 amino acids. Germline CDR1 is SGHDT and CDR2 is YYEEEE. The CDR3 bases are TGTGCCAGCAGCCCGATGGGACAGTCCTACGAGCAGTACTTC. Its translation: CASSPMGQSYEQYF.

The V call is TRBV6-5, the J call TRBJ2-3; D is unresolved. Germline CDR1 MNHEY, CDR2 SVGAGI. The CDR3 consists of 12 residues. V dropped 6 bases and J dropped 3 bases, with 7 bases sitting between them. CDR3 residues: CASSLWTDTQYF. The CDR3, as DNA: TGTGCCAGCAGCCTGTGGACAGATACGCAGTATTTT.

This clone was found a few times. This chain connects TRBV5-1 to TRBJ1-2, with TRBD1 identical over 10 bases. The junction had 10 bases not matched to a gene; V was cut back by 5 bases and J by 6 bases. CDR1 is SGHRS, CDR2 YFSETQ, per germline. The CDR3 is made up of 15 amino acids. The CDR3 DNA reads TGCGCCAGCAGTGTCTGGGACAGGGGAGGGGATGGCTACACCTTC. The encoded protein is CASSVWDRGGDGYTF.

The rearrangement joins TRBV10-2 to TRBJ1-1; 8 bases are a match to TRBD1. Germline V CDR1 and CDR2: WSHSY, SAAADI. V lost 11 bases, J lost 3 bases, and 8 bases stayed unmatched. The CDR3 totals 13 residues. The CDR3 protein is CAGWTGRDTEAFF. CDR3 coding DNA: TGCGCCGGCTGGACAGGGAGGGACACTGAAGCTTTCTTT.

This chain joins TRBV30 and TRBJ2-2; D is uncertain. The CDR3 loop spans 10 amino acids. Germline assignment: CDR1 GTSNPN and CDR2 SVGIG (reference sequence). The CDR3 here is CAHRTGELFF. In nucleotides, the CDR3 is TGTGCTCACCGGACCGGGGAGCTGTTTTTT.

CDR3 protein: CASSLVRLTEAFF. CDR3 nucleotides: TGCGCCAGCAGCTTGGTTCGACTCACTGAAGCTTTCTTT. The gene calls are TRBV5-1 and TRBJ1-1; D gene uncertain. CDR3 length equals 13 residues. Between the trimmed V and J ends, which lost 0 bases and 4 bases, there was a span of 7 bases. CDR1 and CDR2 from the germline V gene are SGHRS and YFSETQ.

The CDR3 region has the DNA TGTGCCAGCAGCGCTCGTGCTACAAGGGCGGGCAATCAGCCCCAGCATTTT. Translating gives CASSARATRAGNQPQHF. This chain connects TRBV27 to TRBJ1-5; D not resolved. Per the germline V gene, CDR1 is MNHEY and CDR2 is SMNVEV (reference sequence). The CDR3 loop spans 17 amino acids. The V end was cut by 6 bases, the J end by 2 bases, with 20 bases between.

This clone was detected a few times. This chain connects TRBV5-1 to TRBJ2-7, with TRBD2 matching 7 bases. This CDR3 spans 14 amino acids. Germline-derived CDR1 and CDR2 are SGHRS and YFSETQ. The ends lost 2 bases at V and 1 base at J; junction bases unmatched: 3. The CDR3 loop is CASSLAGPSYEQYF. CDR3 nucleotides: TGCGCCAGCAGCTTAGCGGGACCGTCCTACGAGCAGTACTTC.

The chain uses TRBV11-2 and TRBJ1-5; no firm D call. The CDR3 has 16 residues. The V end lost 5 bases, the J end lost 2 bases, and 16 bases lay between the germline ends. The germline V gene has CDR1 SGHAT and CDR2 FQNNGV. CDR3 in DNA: TGTGCCAGCAGCGCCCTGGGTGGGTCAGGCAATCAGCCCCAGCATTTT. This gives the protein CASSALGGSGNQPQHF.

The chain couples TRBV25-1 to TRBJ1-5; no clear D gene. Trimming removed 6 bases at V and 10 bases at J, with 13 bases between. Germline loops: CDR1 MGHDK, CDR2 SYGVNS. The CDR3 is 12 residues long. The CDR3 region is CASSLQAGPQHF. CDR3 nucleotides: TGTGCCAGCAGCTTACAAGCGGGCCCCCAGCATTTT.

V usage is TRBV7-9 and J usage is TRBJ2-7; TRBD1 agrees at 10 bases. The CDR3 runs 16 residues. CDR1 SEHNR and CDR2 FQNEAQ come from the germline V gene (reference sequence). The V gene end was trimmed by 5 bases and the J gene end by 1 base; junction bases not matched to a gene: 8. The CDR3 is CASSRQGTGVSYEQYF. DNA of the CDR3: TGTGCCAGCAGCCGACAAGGGACAGGGGTGTCCTACGAGCAGTACTTC.